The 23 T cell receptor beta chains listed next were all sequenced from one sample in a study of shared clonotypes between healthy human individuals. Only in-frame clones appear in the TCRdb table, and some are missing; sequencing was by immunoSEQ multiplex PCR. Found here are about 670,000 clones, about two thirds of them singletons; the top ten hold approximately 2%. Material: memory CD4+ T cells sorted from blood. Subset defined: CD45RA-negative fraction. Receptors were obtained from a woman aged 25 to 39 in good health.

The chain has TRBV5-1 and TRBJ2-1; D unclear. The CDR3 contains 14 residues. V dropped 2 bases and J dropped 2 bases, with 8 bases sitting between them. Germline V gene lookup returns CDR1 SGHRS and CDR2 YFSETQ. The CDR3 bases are TGCGCCAGCAGCTTAAGCGCCGCCTACAATGAGCAGTTCTTC. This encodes CASSLSAAYNEQFF. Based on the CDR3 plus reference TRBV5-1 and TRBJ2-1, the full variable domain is KAGVTQTPRYLIKTRGQQVTLSCSPISGHRSVSWYQQTPGQGLQFLFEYFSETQRNKGNFPGRFSGRQFSNSRSEMNVSTLELGDSALYLCASSLSAAYNEQFFGPGTRLTVL.

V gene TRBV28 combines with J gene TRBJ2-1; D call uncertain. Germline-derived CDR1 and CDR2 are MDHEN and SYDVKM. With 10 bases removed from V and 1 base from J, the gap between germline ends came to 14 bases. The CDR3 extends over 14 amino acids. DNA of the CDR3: TGTGCCACCCACCAGGACGTTTCCTACAATGAGCAGTTCTTC. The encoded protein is CATHQDVSYNEQFF.

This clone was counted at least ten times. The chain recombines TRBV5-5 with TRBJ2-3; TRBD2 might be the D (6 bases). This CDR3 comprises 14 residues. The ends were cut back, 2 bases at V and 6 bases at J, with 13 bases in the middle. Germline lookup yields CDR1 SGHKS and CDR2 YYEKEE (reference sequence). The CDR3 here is CASSLQTRGDTQYF. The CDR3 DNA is TGTGCCAGCAGCTTACAAACCCGGGGGGATACGCAGTATTTT.

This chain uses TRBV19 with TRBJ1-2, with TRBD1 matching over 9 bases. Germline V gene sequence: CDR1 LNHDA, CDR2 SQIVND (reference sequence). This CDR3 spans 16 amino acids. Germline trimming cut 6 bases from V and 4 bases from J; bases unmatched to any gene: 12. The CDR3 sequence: CASRKSPGQGFYGYTF. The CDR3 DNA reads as TGTGCCAGTAGGAAATCTCCGGGACAGGGTTTCTATGGCTACACCTTC.

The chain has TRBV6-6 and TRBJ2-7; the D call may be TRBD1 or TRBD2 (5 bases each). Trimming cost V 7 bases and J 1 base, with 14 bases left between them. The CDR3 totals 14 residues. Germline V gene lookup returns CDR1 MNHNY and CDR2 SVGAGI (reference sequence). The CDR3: CASNPGTRSYEQYF. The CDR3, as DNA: TGTGCCAGCAACCCCGGGACGAGGTCCTACGAGCAGTACTTC.

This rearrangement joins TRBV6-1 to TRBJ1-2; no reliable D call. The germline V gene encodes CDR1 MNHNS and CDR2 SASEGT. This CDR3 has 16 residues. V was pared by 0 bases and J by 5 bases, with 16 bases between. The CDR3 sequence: CASSEAGYNQLYGYTF. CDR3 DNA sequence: TGTGCCAGCAGTGAAGCGGGGTATAATCAGCTTTATGGCTACACCTTC.

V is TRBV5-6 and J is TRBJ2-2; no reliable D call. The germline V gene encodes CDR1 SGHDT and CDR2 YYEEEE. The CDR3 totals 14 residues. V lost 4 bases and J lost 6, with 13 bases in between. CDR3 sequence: CASSLRDWAGELFF. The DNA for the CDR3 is TGTGCCAGCAGCCTACGAGATTGGGCCGGGGAGCTGTTTTTT.

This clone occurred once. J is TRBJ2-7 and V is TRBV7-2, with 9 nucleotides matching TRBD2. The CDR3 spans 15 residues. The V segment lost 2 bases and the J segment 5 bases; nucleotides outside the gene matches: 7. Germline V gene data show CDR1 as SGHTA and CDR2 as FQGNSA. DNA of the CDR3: TGTGCCAGCAGCTTACGGGCGGGAGGGCCACACGAGCAGTACTTC. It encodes CASSLRAGGPHEQYF.

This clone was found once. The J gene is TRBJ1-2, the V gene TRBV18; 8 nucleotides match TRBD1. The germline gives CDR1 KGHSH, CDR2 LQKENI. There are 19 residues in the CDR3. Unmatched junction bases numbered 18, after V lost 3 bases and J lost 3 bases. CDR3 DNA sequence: TGTGCCAGCTCACCCTACCACTGGACAGGGCGAAAGGGGGACTATGGCTACACCTTC. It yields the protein CASSPYHWTGRKGDYGYTF.

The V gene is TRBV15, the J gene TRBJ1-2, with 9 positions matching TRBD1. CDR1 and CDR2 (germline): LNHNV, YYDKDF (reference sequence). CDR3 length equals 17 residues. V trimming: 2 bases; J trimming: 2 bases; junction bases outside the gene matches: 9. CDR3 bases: TGTGCCACCAGCAGACATCGGACAGGGGTGATGAACTATGGCTACACCTTC. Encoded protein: CATSRHRTGVMNYGYTF.

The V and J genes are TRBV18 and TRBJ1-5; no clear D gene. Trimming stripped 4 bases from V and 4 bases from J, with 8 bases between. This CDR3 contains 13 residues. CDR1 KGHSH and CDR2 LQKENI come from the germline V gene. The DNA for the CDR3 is TGTGCCAGCTCACGATTAGAGAATCAGCCCCAGCATTTT. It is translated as CASSRLENQPQHF.

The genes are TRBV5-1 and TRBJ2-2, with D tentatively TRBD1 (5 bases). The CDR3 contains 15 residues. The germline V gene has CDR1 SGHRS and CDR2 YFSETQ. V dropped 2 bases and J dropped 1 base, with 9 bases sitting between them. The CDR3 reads CASSFGHENTGELFF. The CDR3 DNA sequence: TGCGCCAGCAGCTTTGGACATGAGAACACCGGGGAGCTGTTTTTT.

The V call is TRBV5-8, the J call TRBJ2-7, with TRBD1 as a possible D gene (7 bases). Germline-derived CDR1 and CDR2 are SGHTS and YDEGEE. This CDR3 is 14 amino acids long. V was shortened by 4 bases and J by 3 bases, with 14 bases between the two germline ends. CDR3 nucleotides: TGTGCCAGCAGCCGGAGGGGACAGAACTACGAGCAGTACTTC. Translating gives CASSRRGQNYEQYF. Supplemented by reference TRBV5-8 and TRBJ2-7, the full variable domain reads EAGVTQSPTHLIKTRGQQATLRCSPISGHTSVYWYQQALGLGLQFLLWYDEGEERNRGNFPPRFSGRQFPNYSSELNVNALELEDSALYLCASSRRGQNYEQYFGPGTRLTVT.

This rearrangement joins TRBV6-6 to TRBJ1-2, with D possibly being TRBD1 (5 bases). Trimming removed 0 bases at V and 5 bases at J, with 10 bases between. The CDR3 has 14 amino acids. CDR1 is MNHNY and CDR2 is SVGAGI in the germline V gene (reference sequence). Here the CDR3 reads CASSYSGTEYGYTF. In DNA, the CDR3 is TGTGCCAGCAGTTACTCCGGGACGGAATATGGCTACACCTTC.

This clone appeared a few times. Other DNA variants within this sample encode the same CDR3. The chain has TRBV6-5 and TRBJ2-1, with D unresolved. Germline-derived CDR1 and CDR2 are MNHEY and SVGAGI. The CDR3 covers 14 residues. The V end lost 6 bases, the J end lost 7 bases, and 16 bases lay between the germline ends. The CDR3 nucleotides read TGTGCCAGCAGGCCGGGTGGGGTAGGGAATGAGCAGTTCTTC. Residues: CASRPGGVGNEQFF.

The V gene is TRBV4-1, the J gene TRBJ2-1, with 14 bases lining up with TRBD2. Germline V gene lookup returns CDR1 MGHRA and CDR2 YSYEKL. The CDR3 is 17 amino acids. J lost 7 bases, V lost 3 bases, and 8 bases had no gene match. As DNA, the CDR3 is TGCGCCAGCAGCCAGACCCCGGGACTAGCGGGAGCTAATGAGCAGTTCTTC. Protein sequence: CASSQTPGLAGANEQFF.

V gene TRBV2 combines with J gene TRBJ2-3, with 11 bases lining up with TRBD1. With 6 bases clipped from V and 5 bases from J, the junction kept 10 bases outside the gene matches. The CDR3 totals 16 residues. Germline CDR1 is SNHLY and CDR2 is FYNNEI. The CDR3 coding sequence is TGTGCCAGCAGCCGAGGACAGGGGGCTTTTTTAGATACGCAGTATTTT. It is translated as CASSRGQGAFLDTQYF.

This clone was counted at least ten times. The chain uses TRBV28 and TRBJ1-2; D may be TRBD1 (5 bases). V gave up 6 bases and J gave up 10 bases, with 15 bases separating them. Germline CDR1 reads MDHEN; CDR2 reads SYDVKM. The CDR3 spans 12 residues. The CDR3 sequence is CASSRQSLDYTF. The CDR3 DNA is TGTGCCAGCAGCCGACAGAGTTTAGACTACACCTTC.

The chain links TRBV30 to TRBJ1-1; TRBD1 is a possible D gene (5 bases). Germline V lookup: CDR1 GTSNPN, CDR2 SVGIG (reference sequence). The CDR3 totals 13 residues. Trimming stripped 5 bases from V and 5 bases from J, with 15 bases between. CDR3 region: CAWGINEGTEAFF. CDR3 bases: TGTGCCTGGGGGATAAACGAGGGGACTGAAGCTTTCTTT.

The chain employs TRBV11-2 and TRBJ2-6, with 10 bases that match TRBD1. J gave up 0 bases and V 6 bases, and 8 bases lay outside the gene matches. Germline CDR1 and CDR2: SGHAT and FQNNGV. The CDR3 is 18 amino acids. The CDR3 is CASRKPGQGSSGANVLTF. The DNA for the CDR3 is TGTGCCAGCAGAAAACCGGGACAGGGGAGCTCTGGGGCCAACGTCCTGACTTTC.

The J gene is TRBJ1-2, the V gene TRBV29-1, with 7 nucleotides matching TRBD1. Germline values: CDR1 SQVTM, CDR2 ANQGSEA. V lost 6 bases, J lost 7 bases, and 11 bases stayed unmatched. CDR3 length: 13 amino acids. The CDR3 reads CSVLDRYPFGYTF. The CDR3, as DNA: TGCAGCGTGCTGGACAGGTACCCGTTTGGCTACACCTTC.

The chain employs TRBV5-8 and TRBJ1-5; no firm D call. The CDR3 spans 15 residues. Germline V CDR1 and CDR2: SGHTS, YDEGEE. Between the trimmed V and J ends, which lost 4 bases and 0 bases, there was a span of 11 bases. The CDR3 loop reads CASSLGRISNQPQHF. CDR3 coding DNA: TGTGCCAGCAGCCTTGGCAGAATTAGCAATCAGCCCCAGCATTTT.

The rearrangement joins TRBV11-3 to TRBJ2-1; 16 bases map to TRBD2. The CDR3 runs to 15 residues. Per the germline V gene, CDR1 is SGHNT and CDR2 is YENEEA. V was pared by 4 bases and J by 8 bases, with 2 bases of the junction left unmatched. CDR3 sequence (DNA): TGTGCCAGCAGCTCCGGGACTAGCGGGAGGGATGAGCAGTTCTTC. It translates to CASSSGTSGRDEQFF.